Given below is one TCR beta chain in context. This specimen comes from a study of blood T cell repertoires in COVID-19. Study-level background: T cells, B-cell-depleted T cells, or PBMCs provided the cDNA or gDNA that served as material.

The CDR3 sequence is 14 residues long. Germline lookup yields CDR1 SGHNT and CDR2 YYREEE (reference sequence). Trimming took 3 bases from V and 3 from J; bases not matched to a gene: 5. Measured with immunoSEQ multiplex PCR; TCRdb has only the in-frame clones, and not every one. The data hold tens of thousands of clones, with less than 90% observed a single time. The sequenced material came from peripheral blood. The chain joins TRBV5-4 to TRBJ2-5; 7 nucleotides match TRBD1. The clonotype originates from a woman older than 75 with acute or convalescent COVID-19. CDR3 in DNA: TGTGCCAGCAGCTCTGGACAGGCTGAAGAGACCCAGTACTTC. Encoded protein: CASSSGQAEETQYF.